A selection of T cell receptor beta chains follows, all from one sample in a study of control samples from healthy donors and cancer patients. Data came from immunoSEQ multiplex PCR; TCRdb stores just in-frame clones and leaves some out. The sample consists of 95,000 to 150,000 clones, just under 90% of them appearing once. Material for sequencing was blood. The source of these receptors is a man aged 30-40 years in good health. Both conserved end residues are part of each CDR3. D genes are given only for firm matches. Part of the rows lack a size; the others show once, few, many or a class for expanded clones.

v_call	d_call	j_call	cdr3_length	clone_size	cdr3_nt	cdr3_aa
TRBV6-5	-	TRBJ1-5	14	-	TGTGCCAGCAGGGCGACAAGTAACGATCAGCCCCAGCATTTT	CASRATSNDQPQHF
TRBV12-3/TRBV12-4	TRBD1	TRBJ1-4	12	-	TGTGCCAGCAGTTTACCCGGGACAGGGCTGTTTTTT	CASSLPGTGLFF
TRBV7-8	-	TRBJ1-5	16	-	TGTGCCAGCAGCTTCTTTTCGACAGGCCAAAATCAGCCCCAGCATTTT	CASSFFSTGQNQPQHF
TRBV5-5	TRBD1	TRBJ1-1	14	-	TGTGCCAGCAGCCCATGGACAGGGCCCACTGAAGCTTTCTTT	CASSPWTGPTEAFF
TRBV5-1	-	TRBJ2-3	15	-	TGCGCCAGCAGCAGATTAGAGGCGTCGACAGATACGCAGTATTTT	CASSRLEASTDTQYF
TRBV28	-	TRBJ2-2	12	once	TGTGCCACCCCGTCGGCCACCGGGGAGCTGTTTTTT	CATPSATGELFF
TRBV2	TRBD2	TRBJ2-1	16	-	TGTGCCAGCAGTGAATCGACTAGCTTCTCCTACAATGAGCAGTTCTTC	CASSESTSFSYNEQFF
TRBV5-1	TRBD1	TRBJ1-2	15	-	TGCGCCAGCAGCTTGGATACAGGGGGCGCAAGTGGCTACACCTTC	CASSLDTGGASGYTF
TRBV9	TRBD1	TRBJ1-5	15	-	TGTGCCAGCAGCGTAGGACAGGGAATGGTCCAGCCCCAGCATTTT	CASSVGQGMVQPQHF
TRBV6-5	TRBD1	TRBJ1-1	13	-	TGTGCCTCTTCCCAGGGGGCAGGGACTGAAGCTTTCTTT	CASSQGAGTEAFF
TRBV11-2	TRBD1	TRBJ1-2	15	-	TGTGCCAGCAGCTTAGGACAGGGGGCAAACTATGGCTACACCTTC	CASSLGQGANYGYTF
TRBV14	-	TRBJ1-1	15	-	TGTGCCAGCAGCCAAGTGCTACAGGCCAACACTGAAGCTTTCTTT	CASSQVLQANTEAFF
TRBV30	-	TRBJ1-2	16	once	TGTGCCTGGAGTTCCCCTCACACAGTGATTAAATATGGCTACACCTTC	CAWSSPHTVIKYGYTF
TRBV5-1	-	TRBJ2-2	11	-	TGCGCCAGCAGCTTTGGCGGGGAGCTGTTTTTT	CASSFGGELFF
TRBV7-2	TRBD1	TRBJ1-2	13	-	TGTGCCAGCAGCTCCAGGGGGCGTCAAGGCTACACCTTC	CASSSRGRQGYTF
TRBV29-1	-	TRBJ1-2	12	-	TGCAGCGTTGAGGCAGCTAACTATGGCTACACCTTC	CSVEAANYGYTF
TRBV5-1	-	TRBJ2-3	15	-	TGCGCCAGCCGAAAAGGAGGGGAGGGCACAGATACGCAGTATTTT	CASRKGGEGTDTQYF
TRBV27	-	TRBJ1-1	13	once	TGTGCCAGCAGGGGGAATGAGGACACCGAAGCTTTCTTT	CASRGNEDTEAFF